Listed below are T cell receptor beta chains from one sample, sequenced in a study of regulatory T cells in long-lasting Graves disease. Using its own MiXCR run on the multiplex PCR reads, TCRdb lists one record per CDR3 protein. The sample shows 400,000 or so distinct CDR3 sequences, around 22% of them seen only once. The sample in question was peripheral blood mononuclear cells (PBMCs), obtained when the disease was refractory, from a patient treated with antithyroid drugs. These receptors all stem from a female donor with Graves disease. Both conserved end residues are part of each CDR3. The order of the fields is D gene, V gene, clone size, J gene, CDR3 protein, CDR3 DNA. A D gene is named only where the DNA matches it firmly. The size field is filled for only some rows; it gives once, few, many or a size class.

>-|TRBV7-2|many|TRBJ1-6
CASSPEFYNSPLHF
TGTGCCAGCAGCCCAGAGTTCTATAATTCACCCCTCCACTTT
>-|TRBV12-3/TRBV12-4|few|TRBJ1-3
CASSFWGLGNTIYF
TGTGCCAGCAGTTTTTGGGGGCTTGGAAACACCATATATTTT
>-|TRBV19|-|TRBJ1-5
CASNSRATEQPQHF
TGTGCCAGTAACTCGCGTGCAACAGAGCAGCCCCAGCATTTT
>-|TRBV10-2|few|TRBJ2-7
CASASRVYEQYF
TGCGCCAGCGCTTCGAGGGTCTACGAGCAGTACTTC
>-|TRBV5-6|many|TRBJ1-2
CASSDPNYGYTF
TGTGCCAGCAGCGACCCTAACTATGGCTACACCTTC
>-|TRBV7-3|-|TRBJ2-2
CASSRQEPNTGELFF
TGTGCCAGCAGCCGACAGGAGCCGAACACCGGGGAGCTGTTTTTT
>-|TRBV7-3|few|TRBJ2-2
CASSSGLSGELFF
TGTGCCAGCAGCTCCGGACTCTCCGGGGAGCTGTTTTTT
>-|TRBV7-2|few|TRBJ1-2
CASSLISGNYGYTF
TGTGCCAGCAGCTTAATATCAGGGAACTATGGCTACACCTTC
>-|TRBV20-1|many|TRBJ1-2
CSARVGTF
TGCAGTGCTAGAGTGGGTACCTTC
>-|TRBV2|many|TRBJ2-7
CAIEAGRWAGEQYF
TGTGCCATCGAAGCAGGACGATGGGCGGGCGAGCAGTACTTC
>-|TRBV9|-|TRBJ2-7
CASSVGTVYTYEQYF
TGTGCCAGCAGCGTAGGGACAGTGTATACCTACGAGCAGTACTTC
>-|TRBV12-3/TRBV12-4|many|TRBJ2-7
CASSLLAEQYF
TGTGCCAGCAGTTTGTTGGCCGAGCAGTACTTC
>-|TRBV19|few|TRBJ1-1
CASNGPNTEAFF
TGTGCCAGTAATGGGCCGAACACTGAAGCTTTCTTT
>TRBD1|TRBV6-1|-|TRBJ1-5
CASRPDRGSNQPQHF
TGTGCCAGCAGGCCCGACAGGGGGTCGAATCAGCCCCAGCATTTT
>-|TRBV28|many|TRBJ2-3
CASSLWLGTDTQYF
TGTGCCAGCAGTTTATGGCTGGGCACAGATACGCAGTATTTT
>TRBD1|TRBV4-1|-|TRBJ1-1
CASSQDRGNMNTEAFF
TGCGCCAGCAGCCAAGACAGGGGGAATATGAACACTGAAGCTTTCTTT
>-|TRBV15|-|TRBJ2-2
CATSRDTATTGELFF
TGTGCCACCAGCAGAGATACGGCAACCACCGGGGAGCTGTTTTTT
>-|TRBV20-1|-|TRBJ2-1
CSAAHETINEQFF
TGCAGTGCTGCCCATGAGACTATAAATGAGCAGTTCTTC
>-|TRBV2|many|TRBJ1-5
CASSGTAVGNQPQHF
TGTGCCAGCAGTGGGACAGCTGTCGGGAATCAGCCCCAGCATTTT
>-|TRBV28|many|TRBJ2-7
CASSFGGYGYEQYF
TGTGCCAGCAGTTTTGGGGGGTACGGCTACGAGCAGTACTTC
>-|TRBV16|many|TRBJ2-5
CASSQVSFQSGTQYF
TGTGCCAGCAGCCAAGTGTCATTCCAATCGGGGACCCAGTACTTC
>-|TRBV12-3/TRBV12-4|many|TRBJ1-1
CASSFGEVNTEAFF
TGTGCCAGCAGTTTCGGGGAGGTGAACACTGAAGCTTTCTTT
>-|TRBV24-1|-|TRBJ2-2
CATSDYMGGTGELFF
TGTGCCACCAGTGACTACATGGGCGGGACCGGGGAGCTGTTTTTT
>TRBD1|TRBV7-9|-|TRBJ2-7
CASSPLPGQGVEQYF
TGTGCCAGCAGCCCACTCCCGGGACAGGGAGTCGAGCAGTACTTC
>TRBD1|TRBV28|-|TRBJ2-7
CASSLPTGGSYEQYF
TGTGCCAGCAGTCTTCCGACAGGGGGGTCTTACGAGCAGTACTTC
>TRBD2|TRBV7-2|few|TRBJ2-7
CASSELAGVFYEQYF
TGTGCCAGCAGCGAACTAGCGGGTGTTTTCTACGAGCAGTACTTC
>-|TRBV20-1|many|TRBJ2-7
CSARVYGGYEQYF
TGCAGTGCTAGGGTTTACGGAGGCTACGAGCAGTACTTC
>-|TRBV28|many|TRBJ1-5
CASSLWTQGGSGPQHF
TGTGCCAGCAGTTTATGGACCCAGGGTGGGAGTGGGCCCCAGCATTTT
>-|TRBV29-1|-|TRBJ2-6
CSVEFESLSSGANVLTF
TGCAGCGTTGAATTCGAGTCACTCTCCTCTGGGGCCAACGTCCTGACTTTC
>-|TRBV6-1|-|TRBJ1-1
CASTPTGMNTEAFF
TGTGCCAGCACTCCGACGGGAATGAACACTGAAGCTTTCTTT
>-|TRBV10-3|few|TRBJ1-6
CAISDLTENSPLHF
TGTGCCATCAGTGATCTTACAGAAAATTCACCCCTCCACTTT
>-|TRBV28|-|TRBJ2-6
CASSLYGLRGPTTGANVLTF
TGTGCCAGCAGTTTATACGGACTCAGGGGACCAACCACTGGGGCCAACGTCCTGACTTTC
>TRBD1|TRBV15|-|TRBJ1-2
CATSRGTTGASDGYTF
TGTGCCACCAGCAGAGGGACTACAGGGGCCAGCGATGGCTACACCTTC
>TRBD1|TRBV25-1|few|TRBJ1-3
CASSQPGTGLSGNTIYF
TGTGCCAGCTCCCAGCCCGGGACAGGGTTGTCTGGAAACACCATATATTTT
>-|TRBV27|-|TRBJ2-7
CASSLSTQDEQYF
TGTGCCAGCAGTTTATCGACCCAGGACGAGCAGTACTTC
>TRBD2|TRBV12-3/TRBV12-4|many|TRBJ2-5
CASSLLRAGEVPFQETQYF
TGTGCCAGCAGTCTCCTCCGAGCGGGAGAGGTCCCCTTCCAAGAGACCCAGTACTTC
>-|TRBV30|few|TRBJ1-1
CAWAGKTEAFF
TGTGCCTGGGCAGGGAAAACTGAAGCTTTCTTT
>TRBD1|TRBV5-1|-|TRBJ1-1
CASSLLPDRVGTEAFF
TGCGCCAGCAGCTTGTTACCGGACAGGGTAGGCACTGAAGCTTTCTTT
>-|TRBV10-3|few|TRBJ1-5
CAIAPGGFEPQHF
TGTGCCATAGCCCCTGGAGGTTTTGAGCCCCAGCATTTT
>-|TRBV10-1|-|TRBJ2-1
CASSFSLTPSSYNEQFF
TGCGCCAGCAGTTTTTCCCTGACCCCTTCCTCCTACAATGAGCAGTTCTTC
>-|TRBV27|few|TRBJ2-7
CASSLSGVPFGEQYF
TGTGCCAGCAGTTTATCTGGAGTCCCGTTCGGCGAGCAGTACTTC
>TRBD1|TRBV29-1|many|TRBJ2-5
CSVAGTAQETQYF
TGCAGCGTTGCGGGGACAGCCCAAGAGACCCAGTACTTC
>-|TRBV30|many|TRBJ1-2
CAWSANSGAGYTF
TGTGCCTGGAGCGCGAATTCGGGGGCTGGCTACACCTTC
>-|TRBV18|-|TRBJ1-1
CASSSSQLQNTEAFF
TGTGCCAGCTCATCATCACAACTACAGAACACTGAAGCTTTCTTT
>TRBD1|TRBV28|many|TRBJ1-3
CASSSRLVFRTGLENTIYF
TGTGCCAGCAGTTCACGCCTGGTTTTCAGGACAGGGCTTGAAAACACCATATATTTT
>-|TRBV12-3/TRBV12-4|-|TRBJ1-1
CASSFHRLNTEAFF
TGTGCCAGCAGTTTCCACAGGTTGAACACTGAAGCTTTCTTT
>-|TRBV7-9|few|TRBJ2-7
CASGRTTYEQYF
TGTGCCAGTGGACGTACCACATACGAGCAGTACTTC
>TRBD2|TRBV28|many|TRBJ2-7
CASSLAERGGHYEQYF
TGTGCCAGCAGTTTAGCCGAGCGCGGGGGGCACTACGAGCAGTACTTC
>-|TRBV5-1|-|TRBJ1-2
CASSSRGAHGYTF
TGCGCCAGCAGCTCACGGGGGGCGCATGGCTACACCTTC
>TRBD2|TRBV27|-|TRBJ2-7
CVSGGGFNEQYF
TGTGTCAGCGGGGGAGGGTTCAACGAGCAGTACTTC